Presented here are 20 T cell receptor beta chains from one specimen sequenced in a study of T cell responses to AZD1222 COVID-19 vaccine. Profiling relied on immunoSEQ multiplex PCR, and the TCRdb table lists in-frame clones only, not all of them. The sample comprises about 110,000 clones, about 88% of which are singletons, and about 1.6% rests with the top ten. The specimen was peripheral blood, collected on day 0 of AZD1222 vaccination. Receptors originate from an adult in good health.

The chain carries TRBV5-6 and TRBJ1-2; 7 nucleotides match TRBD1. Losses at the gene ends were 3 bases for V and 12 bases for J; bases not matched to a gene: 17. There are 15 residues in the CDR3. In germline, CDR1 is SGHDT, CDR2 YYEEEE. This CDR3 is CASSSRDSEDMANTF. The CDR3 region has the DNA TGTGCCAGCAGCTCCCGGGACAGCGAGGATATGGCTAACACCTTC.

J is TRBJ1-5 and V is TRBV4-1; 7 bases agree with TRBD1. Trimming cost V 6 bases and J 7 bases; bases outside gene matches: 15. Germline V gene sequence: CDR1 MGHRA, CDR2 YSYEKL. CDR3 length: 16 residues. The CDR3 spells CASRQLWTGTKQPQHF. CDR3 in DNA: TGCGCCAGCAGGCAGCTATGGACAGGAACTAAGCAGCCCCAGCATTTT.

The genes are TRBV6-5 and TRBJ1-1; D not resolved. Germline-derived CDR1 and CDR2 are MNHEY and SVGAGI. The V end was cut by 6 bases, the J end by 3 bases, with 14 bases between. This CDR3 is built from 14 residues. CDR3 nucleotide sequence: TGTGCCAGCAGGTGGGTCCCTCGGGACACTGAAGCTTTCTTT. Amino acids: CASRWVPRDTEAFF.

V usage is TRBV9 and J usage is TRBJ2-7, with D tentatively TRBD1 (7 bases). CDR3 size: 15 residues. V lost 1 base and J 4 bases, leaving 15 bases between the germline ends. In germline, CDR1 is SGDLS, CDR2 YYNGEE. This CDR3 is CASSVRDRGGYEQYF. In DNA, the CDR3 is TGTGCCAGCAGCGTACGGGACAGAGGGGGGTACGAGCAGTACTTC.

V gene TRBV30 combines with J gene TRBJ1-1; perhaps TRBD1 as D (6 bases). The CDR3 runs 12 residues. V was shortened by 3 bases and J by 1 base, with 6 bases between the two germline ends. CDR1 is GTSNPN and CDR2 is SVGIG in the germline V gene (reference sequence). In DNA form, the CDR3 reads TGTGCCTGGAGGGGACAGAACACTGAAGCTTTCTTT. Its protein product is CAWRGQNTEAFF.

This rearrangement joins TRBV5-5 to TRBJ1-1; D is unresolved. This CDR3 region has 15 residues. The V gene's germline CDR1 is SGHKS and CDR2 YYEKEE (reference sequence). Trimming removed 6 bases at V and 1 base at J, with 16 bases between. Here the CDR3 DNA reads TGTGCCAGCACCCTAAGCGGGGAATGGAACACTGAAGCTTTCTTT. Amino acids: CASTLSGEWNTEAFF.

The V gene is TRBV7-7, the J gene TRBJ2-1; 12 nucleotides line up with TRBD1. CDR3 length equals 14 residues. V shed 5 bases, J shed 10 bases, and the junction held 6 bases outside the gene matches. Germline V gene lookup returns CDR1 SSHAT and CDR2 FNYEAQ (reference sequence). The CDR3 here is CASSPGQGALEQFF. CDR3 DNA: TGTGCCAGCAGCCCGGGACAGGGGGCCCTGGAGCAGTTCTTC.

This clone was counted once. The chain joins TRBV7-9 to TRBJ1-2, with D unclear. Germline V CDR1 and CDR2: SEHNR, FQNEAQ (reference sequence). Trimming removed 4 bases from V and 4 bases from J, with 13 bases in between. CDR3 size: 14 residues. As DNA, the CDR3 is TGTGCCAGCAGCTCCGCCGGAGCAGGCTATGGCTACACCTTC. The encoded protein is CASSSAGAGYGYTF.

This chain joins TRBV25-1 and TRBJ1-1, with TRBD1 identical over 7 bases. CDR1 MGHDK and CDR2 SYGVNS come from the germline V gene. The CDR3 has 14 residues. J lost 2 bases, V lost 3 bases, and 3 bases had no gene match. DNA of the CDR3: TGTGCCAGCAGTGAGGACAGGTTAAACACTGAAGCTTTCTTT. Translation: CASSEDRLNTEAFF. Complete variable domain (other parts from reference TRBV25-1 and TRBJ1-1): EADIYQTPRYLVIGTGKKITLECSQTMGHDKMYWYQQDPGMELHLIHYSYGVNSTEKGDLSSESTVSRIRTEHFPLTLESARPSHTSQYLCASSEDRLNTEAFFGQGTRLTVV.

The chain combines TRBV28 with TRBJ2-5; D is possibly TRBD2 (5 bases). The CDR3 totals 15 residues. Germline V gene lookup returns CDR1 MDHEN and CDR2 SYDVKM. Between the trimmed V and J ends, which lost 6 bases and 0 bases, there was a span of 14 bases. The CDR3, as DNA: TGTGCCAGCAGCCCCGGAGGATCGTACCAAGAGACCCAGTACTTC. Translating it yields CASSPGGSYQETQYF.

This chain joins TRBV19 and TRBJ1-2, with 9 bases that match TRBD1. Germline V gene lookup returns CDR1 LNHDA and CDR2 SQIVND (reference sequence). CDR3 length: 13 residues. V lost 6 bases and J lost 8; bases outside the gene matches: 7. CDR3 sequence (DNA): TGTGCCAGTAGGCAGACAGGGGGACGAGGCTACACCTTC. It specifies CASRQTGGRGYTF.

J is TRBJ1-2 and V is TRBV6-1, with a weak D call TRBD1 (6 bases). CDR3 length: 15 residues. Trimming shortened V by 1 base and J by 8 bases, and 17 bases separated the two germline ends. Per germline, CDR1 MNHNS and CDR2 SASEGT. The CDR3 spells CASSEVGGGRGGYTF. The CDR3 DNA is TGTGCCAGCAGTGAAGTGGGGGGGGGCCGAGGAGGCTACACCTTC.

The chain joins TRBV2 to TRBJ1-2; D uncertain. V gave up 2 bases and J gave up 4 bases, with 8 bases separating them. The CDR3 loop spans 13 amino acids. The V gene's germline CDR1 is SNHLY and CDR2 FYNNEI. The CDR3 sequence: CASSERQRYGYTF. CDR3 nucleotides: TGTGCCAGCAGTGAAAGGCAGCGCTATGGCTACACCTTC.

V gene TRBV5-6 combines with J gene TRBJ2-7, with D possibly TRBD2 on 7 matching bases. Trimming cost V 0 bases and J 4 bases, with 11 bases left between them. The CDR3 has 14 amino acids. CDR1 and CDR2 (germline): SGHDT, YYEEEE. The DNA for the CDR3 is TGTGCCAGCAGCTTGGGCGGGGGCATTTACGAGCAGTACTTC. It codes for CASSLGGGIYEQYF. Full variable domain (missing parts from reference TRBV5-6 and TRBJ2-7): DAGVTQSPTHLIKTRGQQVTLRCSPKSGHDTVSWYQQALGQGPQFIFQYYEEEERQRGNFPDRFSGHQFPNYSSELNVNALLLGDSALYLCASSLGGGIYEQYFGPGTRLTVT.

The CDR3 DNA reads TGCGCCAGCAGCCTAGGAAATAATCAGCCCCAGCATTTT. This encodes CASSLGNNQPQHF. The rearrangement joins TRBV4-1 to TRBJ1-5, with unresolved D. In germline, CDR1 is MGHRA, CDR2 YSYEKL. Trimming left V 4 bases short and J 4 bases short, with 8 bases between. This CDR3 has 13 amino acids.

This chain connects TRBV2 to TRBJ1-1; D unresolved. The germline V gene encodes CDR1 SNHLY and CDR2 FYNNEI. The V end lost 6 bases, the J end lost 5 bases, and 13 bases lay between the germline ends. The CDR3 is made up of 13 amino acids. CDR3 sequence (DNA): TGTGCCAGCAGCCTCTGGAGTGGAACTGAAGCTTTCTTT. It yields the protein CASSLWSGTEAFF.

This clone was recorded once. V and J are TRBV2 and TRBJ1-5; 7 bases map to TRBD1. This CDR3 is 15 amino acids long. V was pared by 8 bases and J by 1 base, with 8 bases of the junction left unmatched. CDR1 and CDR2 from the germline V gene are SNHLY and FYNNEI. The CDR3: CASHRQGKSNQPQHF. In DNA, the CDR3 is TGTGCCAGCCATAGACAGGGAAAGAGCAATCAGCCCCAGCATTTT.

The rearrangement joins TRBV5-1 to TRBJ2-1, with TRBD2 identical over 15 bases. Per the germline V gene, CDR1 is SGHRS and CDR2 is YFSETQ. Trimming removed 1 base from V and 7 bases from J; junction bases left unmatched: 3. The CDR3 loop spans 16 amino acids. The CDR3 is CASSLPGLAGGNEQFF. DNA of the CDR3: TGCGCCAGCAGCTTGCCGGGACTAGCGGGAGGTAATGAGCAGTTCTTC.

This chain links TRBV29-1 with TRBJ2-1; TRBD2 might be the D (7 bases). Germline-derived CDR1 and CDR2 are SQVTM and ANQGSEA. The CDR3 loop spans 13 amino acids. The V end was cut by 4 bases, the J end by 7 bases, with 14 bases between. The CDR3 is CSVGGGDSNEQFF. DNA of the CDR3: TGCAGCGTTGGGGGGGGCGACTCTAATGAGCAGTTCTTC.

This clone was counted a single time. The gene calls are TRBV27 and TRBJ2-7; 10 positions agree with TRBD1. Per germline, CDR1 MNHEY and CDR2 SMNVEV (reference sequence). The CDR3 has 14 residues. V was pared by 5 bases and J by 3 bases, with 4 bases of the junction left unmatched. CDR3 region: CASSLRDRGYEQYF. The CDR3 bases are TGTGCCAGCAGTCTCCGGGACAGGGGCTACGAGCAGTACTTC.